Included here is one TCR beta chain sequence, with context. Its antigen is not identified. In every case, the donor was a healthy Caucasian. The data were obtained in a study of identical twins. The CDR3 contains 15 residues. Template switching introduced a universal primer site, and the cDNA bore unique molecular identifiers. One entry per CDR3 protein results from TCRdb running MiXCR on the 5' RACE reads. The table has 400,000 to 600,000 distinct CDR3 sequences, about 20% seen once; the top ten hold 0.48%. General study findings and limits: There was more out-of-frame TCR alpha sharing in monozygotic twins than models estimated. For out-of-frame beta sequences, excess twin sharing was weaker.

The sample also formed part of further work on yellow fever vaccine responses in identical twins.

The TCR originated in a woman in her late teens or twenties in good health. The rearrangement uses TRBV21-1 and TRBJ2-3; the D call in the table, TRBD1, was not verified against the DNA. TRBV21-1 is assigned pseudogene status. Sequencing was carried out using CD4+ T cells sorted from blood. The CDR3 sequence is CASSCWTGPTDTQYF. In DNA form, the CDR3 reads TGTGCCAGCAGCTGCTGGACAGGCCCCACAGATACGCAGTATTTT.